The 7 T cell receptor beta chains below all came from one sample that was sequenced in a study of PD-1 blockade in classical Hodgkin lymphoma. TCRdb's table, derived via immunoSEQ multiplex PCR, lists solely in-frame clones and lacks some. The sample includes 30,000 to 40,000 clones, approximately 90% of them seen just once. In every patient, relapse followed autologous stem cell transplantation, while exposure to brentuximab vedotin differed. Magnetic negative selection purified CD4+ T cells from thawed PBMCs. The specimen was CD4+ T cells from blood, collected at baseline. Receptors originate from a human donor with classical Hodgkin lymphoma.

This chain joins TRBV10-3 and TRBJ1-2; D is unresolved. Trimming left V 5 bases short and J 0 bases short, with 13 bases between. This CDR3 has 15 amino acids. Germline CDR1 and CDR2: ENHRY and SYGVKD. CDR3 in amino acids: CAISLSDLANYGYTF. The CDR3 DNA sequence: TGTGCCATCAGTCTCTCAGACCTAGCTAACTATGGCTACACCTTC.

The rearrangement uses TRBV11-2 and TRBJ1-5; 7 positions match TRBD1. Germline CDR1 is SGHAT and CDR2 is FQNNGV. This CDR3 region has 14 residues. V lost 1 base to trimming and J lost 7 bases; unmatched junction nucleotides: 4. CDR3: CASSLGGGWQPQHF. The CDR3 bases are TGTGCCAGCAGCTTAGGAGGGGGCTGGCAGCCCCAGCATTTT.

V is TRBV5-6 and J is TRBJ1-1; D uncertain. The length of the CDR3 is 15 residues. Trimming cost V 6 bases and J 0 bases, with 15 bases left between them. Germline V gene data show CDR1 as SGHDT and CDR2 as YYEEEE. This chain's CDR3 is CASNLGYGLNTEAFF. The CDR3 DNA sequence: TGTGCCAGCAACCTCGGATATGGGTTGAACACTGAAGCTTTCTTT.

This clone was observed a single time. The CDR3 DNA sequence: TGTGCCATCAGAACCGGGACAGGGTTAAATGAGCAGTTCTTC. This gives the protein CAIRTGTGLNEQFF. The chain employs TRBV10-3 and TRBJ2-1; 9 nucleotides match TRBD1. Per the germline V gene, CDR1 is ENHRY and CDR2 is SYGVKD. Trimming at V came to 6 bases and at J to 7 bases, leaving 7 bases not matched to a gene. The length of the CDR3 is 14 residues.

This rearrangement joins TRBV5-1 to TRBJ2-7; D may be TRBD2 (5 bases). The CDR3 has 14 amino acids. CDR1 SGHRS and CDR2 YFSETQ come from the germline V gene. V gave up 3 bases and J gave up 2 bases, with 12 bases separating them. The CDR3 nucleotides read TGCGCCAGCAGCTCCGGCGAGGGCGCCTACGAGCAGTACTTC. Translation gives CASSSGEGAYEQYF.

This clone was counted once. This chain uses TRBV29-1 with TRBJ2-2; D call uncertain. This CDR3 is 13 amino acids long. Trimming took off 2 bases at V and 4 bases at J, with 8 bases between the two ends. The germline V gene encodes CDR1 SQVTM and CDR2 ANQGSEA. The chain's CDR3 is CSVEFRVTGELFF. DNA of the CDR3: TGCAGCGTTGAATTCCGGGTCACCGGGGAGCTGTTTTTT.

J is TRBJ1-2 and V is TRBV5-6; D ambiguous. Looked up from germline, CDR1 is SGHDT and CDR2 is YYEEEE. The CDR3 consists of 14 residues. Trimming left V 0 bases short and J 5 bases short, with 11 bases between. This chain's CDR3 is CASSLARLRYGYTF. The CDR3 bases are TGTGCCAGCAGCTTGGCCCGACTTAGGTATGGCTACACCTTC.